Following are 25 T cell receptor beta chains from one sample sequenced in a study of blood T cell repertoires in COVID-19. Only in-frame clones appear in the TCRdb table, and some are missing; sequencing was by immunoSEQ multiplex PCR. Of 30,000 to 40,000 clones listed, 75% to 95% are singletons. Sequencing was done on a sample of peripheral blood. These receptors originate from a woman older than 75 with acute or convalescent COVID-19.

The rearrangement uses TRBV21-1 and TRBJ2-7; the table's D call, TRBD1, was not checked against the DNA. TRBV21-1 represents a pseudogene. The CDR3 spans 16 residues. CDR3 residues: CASSFGQGKGLDEQYF. CDR3 sequence (DNA): TGTGCCAGCAGCTTCGGACAGGGGAAGGGCCTGGACGAGCAGTACTTC.

Points on this clone: Other DNA sequences in the sample encode the same CDR3. V and J are TRBV7-3 and TRBJ1-2; 8 bases agree with TRBD1. The ends lost 6 bases at V and 4 bases at J; junction bases unmatched: 4. The CDR3 runs to 13 residues. Germline V gene sequence: CDR1 SGHTA, CDR2 FQGTGA. CDR3 protein: CASSPGGGYGYTF. The DNA for the CDR3 is TGTGCCAGCAGTCCAGGGGGCGGCTATGGCTACACCTTC. Drawing the rest from reference TRBV7-3 and TRBJ1-2, the complete variable domain is GAGVSQTPSNKVTEKGKYVELRCDPISGHTALYWYRQSLGQGPEFLIYFQGTGAADDSGLPNDRFFAVRPEGSVSTLKIQRTERGDSAVYLCASSPGGGYGYTFGSGTRLTVV.

This chain connects TRBV18 to TRBJ1-5; 7 nucleotides match TRBD1. The V and J ends lost 6 bases and 7 bases, in that order; junction bases with no gene match: 9. This CDR3 spans 14 amino acids. CDR1 and CDR2 (germline): KGHSH, LQKENI. The CDR3 nucleotides are TGTGCCAGCTCCCATACAGGGGTCGGCCAGCCCCAGCATTTT. It is translated as CASSHTGVGQPQHF.

This clone has just one count. CDR3 DNA: TGCGCCAGCAGCCAAGAAGCGGGGACCCCCGGGGAGCAGTACTTC. This sequence encodes CASSQEAGTPGEQYF. J is TRBJ2-7 and V is TRBV4-3, with TRBD2 matching over 7 bases. CDR1 LGHNA and CDR2 YSLEER come from the germline V gene. The CDR3 runs to 15 residues. V lost 0 bases to trimming and J lost 7 bases; unmatched junction nucleotides: 9.

In its sample, this clone was seen once. The rearrangement joins TRBV5-1 to TRBJ1-1; perhaps TRBD1 as D (6 bases). The germline V gene encodes CDR1 SGHRS and CDR2 YFSETQ. The CDR3 is 14 residues long. V shed 3 bases and J shed 4 bases, with 13 bases lying between them. CDR3 nucleotide sequence: TGCGCCAGCAGCTCGAGACAGGATTTCACTGAAGCTTTCTTT. It is translated as CASSSRQDFTEAFF.

The chain carries TRBV5-4 and TRBJ2-5, with a weak D call TRBD2 (6 bases). The CDR3 runs 14 residues. Trimming took 4 bases from V and 2 from J, leaving 12 bases between them. Germline assignment: CDR1 SGHNT and CDR2 YYREEE (reference sequence). The CDR3 loop is CASSALAEQETQYF. The DNA for the CDR3 is TGTGCCAGCAGCGCGTTAGCGGAGCAAGAGACCCAGTACTTC.

The chain joins TRBV19 to TRBJ1-5; TRBD1 agrees at 10 bases. V was pared by 5 bases and J by 5 bases, with 12 bases of the junction left unmatched. The germline CDR1 and CDR2 sequences are LNHDA and SQIVND (reference sequence). The CDR3 totals 17 residues. DNA for the CDR3: TGTGCCAGTAGTCCCCGTTTGGGACAGGGGTGGGATCAGCCCCAGCATTTT. Translation gives CASSPRLGQGWDQPQHF.

This chain links TRBV5-4 with TRBJ2-2; D might be TRBD1 (6 bases). Germline assignment: CDR1 SGHNT and CDR2 YYREEE (reference sequence). V was trimmed by 3 bases and J by 6 bases, leaving 15 bases between them. The CDR3 is 15 amino acids. The chain's CDR3 is CASSSPLGGPGELFF. In DNA form, the CDR3 reads TGTGCCAGCAGCTCTCCTCTAGGGGGTCCCGGGGAGCTGTTTTTT.

The chain is built from TRBV24-1 and TRBJ2-2; TRBD1 agrees at 9 bases. V was clipped by 3 bases and J by 4 bases; unmatched bases: 5. The germline CDR1 and CDR2 sequences are KGHDR and SFDVKD. The CDR3 is made up of 16 amino acids. CDR3 nucleotides: TGTGCCACCAGTGATCTCCCGGGACAGGGCACCGGGGAGCTGTTTTTT. Its translation: CATSDLPGQGTGELFF.

The chain combines TRBV5-1 with TRBJ2-5; D is undetermined. V was trimmed by 5 bases and J by 7 bases, leaving 15 bases between them. Germline values: CDR1 SGHRS, CDR2 YFSETQ. The CDR3 totals 13 residues. CDR3 protein: CASRPRSEGTQYF. The CDR3 bases are TGCGCCAGCAGACCAAGGAGCGAAGGGACCCAGTACTTC.

Points on this clone: Other nucleotide sequences in the sample specify the same CDR3. The rearrangement uses TRBV18 and TRBJ1-1; TRBD1 might be the D (5 bases). Trimming took off 3 bases at V and 3 bases at J, with 8 bases between the two ends. Per germline, CDR1 KGHSH and CDR2 LQKENI. The CDR3 has 13 amino acids. The CDR3, as DNA: TGTGCCAGCTCACCGCAGGGTGACACTGAAGCTTTCTTT. The encoded protein is CASSPQGDTEAFF.

This clone was seen more than once but under ten times. V and J are TRBV25-1 and TRBJ1-2; no clear D. V shed 4 bases and J shed 2 bases, with 8 bases lying between them. Germline CDR1 and CDR2: MGHDK and SYGVNS. The CDR3 sequence is 13 residues long. CDR3 sequence: CASSGTGNYGYTF. In DNA, the CDR3 is TGTGCCAGCAGTGGAACGGGGAACTATGGCTACACCTTC.

The chain is built from TRBV2 and TRBJ1-2; D is undetermined. CDR3 size: 12 residues. Germline lookup yields CDR1 SNHLY and CDR2 FYNNEI. Deletions cut 6 bases from V and 7 bases from J, with 12 bases between. Here the CDR3 reads CASSARSGGYTF. The CDR3 region has the DNA TGTGCCAGCAGCGCCAGGAGCGGTGGCTACACCTTC. The entire variable domain, with the rest obtained from reference TRBV2 and TRBJ1-2, is as follows: EPEVTQTPSHQVTQMGQEVILRCVPISNHLYFYWYRQILGQKVEFLVSFYNNEISEKSEIFDDQFSVERPDGSNFTLKIRSTKLEDSAMYFCASSARSGGYTFGSGTRLTVV.

The chain carries TRBV7-9 and TRBJ1-1, with 7 bases matching TRBD1. Germline lookup yields CDR1 SEHNR and CDR2 FQNEAQ (reference sequence). With V trimmed by 5 bases and J by 1 base, 10 bases remained unmatched. The CDR3 has 16 amino acids. The CDR3 region is CASSPVGQEWNTEAFF. The CDR3 DNA follows: TGTGCCAGCAGCCCGGTCGGACAGGAGTGGAACACTGAAGCTTTCTTT. Variable domain in full (rest from reference TRBV7-9 and TRBJ1-1): DTGVSQNPRHKITKRGQNVTFRCDPISEHNRLYWYRQTLGQGPEFLTYFQNEAQLEKSRLLSDRFSAERPKGSFSTLEIQRTEQGDSAMYLCASSPVGQEWNTEAFFGQGTRLTVV.

The chain is built from TRBV7-9 and TRBJ1-2, with 7 bases identical to TRBD1. Germline assignment: CDR1 SEHNR and CDR2 FQNEAQ (reference sequence). CDR3 length: 14 amino acids. Trimming cost V 5 bases and J 8 bases; bases outside gene matches: 11. The CDR3 DNA reads as TGTGCCAGCAGCCAAAGAAATCAGGGGGAAGGCTACACCTTC. It translates to CASSQRNQGEGYTF.

The chain couples TRBV6-5 to TRBJ1-2; possible D gene TRBD1, 5 bases. Germline CDR1 reads MNHEY; CDR2 reads SVGAGI. Trimming cost V 2 bases and J 5 bases, with 18 bases left between them. This CDR3 comprises 16 residues. This CDR3 reads CASSYTGRPEGYGYTF. CDR3 nucleotide sequence: TGTGCCAGCAGTTACACGGGGAGGCCCGAGGGGTATGGCTACACCTTC.

V is TRBV19 and J is TRBJ1-5; D unclear. This CDR3 has 13 residues. Per the germline V gene, CDR1 is LNHDA and CDR2 is SQIVND (reference sequence). Trimming took 4 bases from V and 7 from J, leaving 11 bases between them. The CDR3 reads CASSTNTGQPQHF. In nucleotides, the CDR3 is TGTGCCAGTAGTACCAATACGGGGCAGCCCCAGCATTTT.

This chain joins TRBV5-4 and TRBJ1-6, with a weak D call TRBD1 (6 bases). CDR3 length: 17 amino acids. Germline CDR1 and CDR2: SGHNT and YYREEE (reference sequence). V was clipped by 4 bases and J by 7 bases, with 21 bases between them. Here the CDR3 reads CASSPSPFTGFNSPLHF. CDR3 in DNA: TGTGCCAGCAGCCCGAGTCCCTTTACAGGGTTCAATTCACCCCTCCACTTT.

The genes are TRBV5-1 and TRBJ1-1, with D possibly being TRBD1 (6 bases). Germline-derived CDR1 and CDR2 are SGHRS and YFSETQ. The CDR3 runs to 14 residues. V shed 4 bases and J shed 1 base, with 11 bases lying between them. CDR3: CASSALGQNTEAFF. CDR3 coding DNA: TGCGCCAGCAGCGCTTTGGGACAGAACACTGAAGCTTTCTTT.

The V and J genes are TRBV4-2 and TRBJ1-1; D may be TRBD1 (5 bases). The CDR3 is 13 residues long. CDR1 LGHNA and CDR2 YNFKEQ come from the germline V gene. Between the trimmed V and J ends, which lost 2 bases and 3 bases, there was a span of 7 bases. The CDR3 nucleotides are TGTGCCAGCAGCCAAACCAGGGACACTGAAGCTTTCTTT. Amino acids: CASSQTRDTEAFF.

This CDR3 reads CSVDTGVREQFF. DNA for the CDR3: TGCAGCGTGGACACAGGGGTGCGGGAGCAGTTCTTC. This chain links TRBV29-1 with TRBJ2-1; 7 bases align to TRBD1. Germline V gene lookup returns CDR1 SQVTM and CDR2 ANQGSEA. The length of the CDR3 is 12 residues. V shed 6 bases, J shed 10 bases, and the junction held 9 bases outside the gene matches.

This clone has a handful of counts. The V call is TRBV6-5, the J call TRBJ2-1, with 9 nucleotides matching TRBD2. Germline V CDR1 and CDR2: MNHEY, SVGAGI. This CDR3 region has 16 residues. The trim removed 0 bases at V and 8 bases at J, leaving 8 bases unmatched. The CDR3 loop is CASSYSGTSYGHEQFF. The CDR3 DNA reads TGTGCCAGCAGTTACTCGGGGACTAGCTATGGCCATGAGCAGTTCTTC.

The CDR3 loop reads CASSLGPNQPQHF. The CDR3, as DNA: TGTGCCAGCAGCTTAGGGCCCAATCAGCCCCAGCATTTT. The genes are TRBV7-2 and TRBJ1-5; D unresolved. This CDR3 spans 13 amino acids. V was trimmed by 1 base and J by 3 bases, leaving 4 bases between them. Per germline, CDR1 SGHTA and CDR2 FQGNSA. The full variable domain, in which reference TRBV7-2 and TRBJ1-5 provide the parts outside the CDR3, is GAGVSQSPSNKVTEKGKDVELRCDPISGHTALYWYRQSLGQGLEFLIYFQGNSAPDKSGLPSDRFSAERTGGSVSTLTIQRTQQEDSAVYLCASSLGPNQPQHFGDGTRLSIL.

The rearrangement uses TRBV23-1 and TRBJ2-3, with a weak D call TRBD2 (6 bases). TRBV23-1 is classed as an ORF, of uncertain function. V was clipped by 6 bases and J by 0 bases, with 16 bases between them. This CDR3 spans 16 amino acids. The CDR3 nucleotides are TGCGCCAGCAGAGGGACTCCATCTTCTAGCACAGATACGCAGTATTTT. Protein: CASRGTPSSSTDTQYF.

This chain joins TRBV5-1 and TRBJ1-1, with D tentatively TRBD1 (6 bases). This CDR3 contains 14 residues. The V gene lost 4 bases and the J gene lost 3 bases, with 13 bases spanning the gap. Germline V lookup: CDR1 SGHRS, CDR2 YFSETQ. The DNA of the CDR3 is TGCGCCAGCAGCATCTCAGGGGATGACACTGAAGCTTTCTTT. Amino acid sequence: CASSISGDDTEAFF.